This T cell receptor beta chain was identified in a study of T cells in Graves' hyperthyroidism and ophthalmopathy. Study results and limitations: Blood samples included most of the expanded thyroid clonotypes exceeding 0.001. Before onset, by a median of about six months, the model predicted ophthalmopathy.

Amplification yielded TCR beta CDR3 regions, with RNA transcripts as the source. First-round RT-PCR targeting the TCR CDR3 was performed with the HTBI primer set. TCRdb analysed the multiplex PCR reads with MiXCR anew, one entry per CDR3 protein. The sample contains about 500,000 distinct CDR3 sequences, 16% of which appear only once. This clonotype has a count of ten or more. Its antigen remains unknown. The patients, who ranged from 18 to 65 in age, presented with newly diagnosed hyperthyroidism lasting under 2 months. This sequence originates from a woman aged 18 to 35 with Graves' hyperthyroidism. Sequencing was performed on blood.

CDR3 in DNA: TGTGCCAGCAGATATGTTGATACGCAGTATTTT. Translation: CASRYVDTQYF. This chain joins TRBV12-3 or TRBV12-4 and TRBJ2-3; D is unclear. V lost 6 bases, J lost 6 bases, and 7 bases lay in between. The CDR3 is made up of 11 amino acids.